The 2 T cell receptor beta chains below all came from one sample that was sequenced in a study of T cells in Graves' hyperthyroidism and ophthalmopathy. Amplification yielded TCR beta CDR3 regions, with RNA transcripts as the source. HTBI primers were the set used in a first-round RT-PCR of the TCR CDR3. TCRdb recomputed calls from the multiplex PCR reads with MiXCR, one row per CDR3 protein. The table shows nearly 750,000 distinct CDR3 sequences, with roughly a third occurring only once. The sample was blood. These receptor sequences come from a woman between 40 and 55 years old with Graves' hyperthyroidism.

This clonotype occurred many times. The chain has TRBV25-1 and TRBJ2-2; D gene ambiguous. There are 15 residues in the CDR3. CDR1 MGHDK and CDR2 SYGVNS come from the germline V gene. The V end lost 5 bases, the J end lost 2 bases, and 12 bases lay between the germline ends. CDR3 amino acids: CASSSATSNTGELFF. The DNA of the CDR3 is TGTGCCAGCAGTTCGGCGACATCTAACACCGGGGAGCTGTTTTTT.

This clonotype has just a few counts. V and J are TRBV7-2 and TRBJ1-2; TRBD1 agrees at 8 bases. CDR1 is SGHTA and CDR2 is FQGNSA in the germline V gene. There are 16 residues in the CDR3. With V trimmed by 1 base and J by 4 bases, 8 bases remained unmatched. CDR3 nucleotide sequence: TGTGCCAGCAGCTTAGAGGTCAAGGACAGGGCCTATGGCTACACCTTC. Translated: CASSLEVKDRAYGYTF.